The 27 T cell receptor beta chains below come from one sample, sequenced in a study of T cells after yellow fever vaccination. Using its own MiXCR run on the 5' RACE reads, TCRdb lists one record per CDR3 protein. The table lists about 170,000 distinct CDR3 sequences, approximately 11% of them singletons, with 35% to 40% in the top ten. The material sequenced was CD8+ T cells sorted from PBMCs, taken 15 days after the yellow fever booster vaccination. The receptors derive from a man aged 18 to 29 who received the YFV17D yellow fever vaccine.

The chain uses TRBV7-9 and TRBJ2-1; weak D call: TRBD2 (6 bases). V lost 5 bases, J lost 0 bases, and 20 bases lay in between. CDR3 length equals 18 residues. Germline-derived CDR1 and CDR2 are SEHNR and FQNEAQ (reference sequence). The CDR3 spells CASSLPYSGTGSYNEQFF. In DNA form, the CDR3 reads TGTGCCAGCAGCCTTCCCTACTCCGGGACTGGCTCCTACAATGAGCAGTTCTTC.

This clonotype was seen many times. The rearrangement joins TRBV5-1 to TRBJ2-7; possibly TRBD1 for D (6 bases). This CDR3 contains 13 residues. V was trimmed by 3 bases and J by 0 bases, leaving 7 bases between them. In germline, CDR1 is SGHRS, CDR2 YFSETQ. CDR3 in DNA: TGCGCCAGCAGCTGGGACATCTCCTACGAGCAGTACTTC. It codes for CASSWDISYEQYF.

In its sample, this clonotype was seen a few times. CDR3 loop: CASRTGTGNTEAFF. CDR3 bases: TGTGCCAGCAGAACCGGGACGGGGAACACTGAAGCTTTCTTT. The chain joins TRBV12-3 or TRBV12-4 to TRBJ1-1, with a possible D match to TRBD1 (5 bases). This CDR3 region has 14 residues. V shed 6 bases and J shed 1 base, with 12 bases lying between them.

This clonotype was counted between two and nine times. The rearrangement uses TRBV6-2 or TRBV6-3 and TRBJ1-5, with 8 bases that match TRBD1. Losses at the gene ends were 7 bases for V and 2 bases for J; bases not matched to a gene: 10. CDR3 length: 16 amino acids. From germline, CDR1 is MNHEY and CDR2 SVGEGT. This CDR3 reads CASTYSGTGGNQPQHF. As DNA, the CDR3 is TGTGCCAGCACCTACTCCGGGACAGGAGGCAATCAGCCCCAGCATTTT.

This chain connects TRBV20-1 to TRBJ2-1; 11 bases agree with TRBD2. The CDR3 runs 15 residues. J gave up 7 bases and V 2 bases, and 7 bases lay outside the gene matches. Germline values: CDR1 DFQATT, CDR2 SNEGSKA (reference sequence). In DNA form, the CDR3 reads TGCAGTGCTAGACTACTAGCGGGGGTCAGAAATGAGCAGTTCTTC. Its protein is CSARLLAGVRNEQFF.

This clonotype occurred many times. This chain's CDR3 is CASSHMGQGPLFEAFF. The CDR3 region has the DNA TGCGCCAGCAGCCACATGGGACAGGGCCCGCTTTTTGAAGCTTTCTTT. This chain connects TRBV5-1 to TRBJ1-1, with 9 bases matching TRBD1. The trim removed 4 bases at V and 7 bases at J, leaving 14 bases unmatched. Germline CDR1 reads SGHRS; CDR2 reads YFSETQ. The CDR3 spans 16 residues.

This clonotype was seen only a few times. V gene TRBV20-1 combines with J gene TRBJ2-7; D is unclear. The ends were cut back, 1 base at V and 2 bases at J, with 9 bases in the middle. The germline CDR1 and CDR2 sequences are DFQATT and SNEGSKA (reference sequence). CDR3 length: 13 amino acids. The DNA for the CDR3 is TGCAGTGCTAGAGCGGTCCTAACCTACGAGCAGTACTTC. Translated: CSARAVLTYEQYF.

V is TRBV5-6 and J is TRBJ2-7, with D unresolved. This CDR3 region has 12 residues. The germline V gene encodes CDR1 SGHDT and CDR2 YYEEEE. V was shortened by 6 bases and J by 4 bases, with 11 bases between the two germline ends. CDR3 residues: CASNWNGYEQYF. The CDR3 DNA reads as TGTGCCAGCAATTGGAACGGATACGAGCAGTACTTC.

The CDR3 DNA reads as TGTGCCAGCAGTCAGATCCGGGACGGGTACACAGATACGCAGTATTTT. It is translated as CASSQIRDGYTDTQYF. This sequence joins TRBV28 and TRBJ2-3; perhaps D is TRBD1 or TRBD2 (5 bases each). Germline V gene sequence: CDR1 MDHEN, CDR2 SYDVKM. Between the trimmed V and J ends, which lost 5 bases and 2 bases, there was a span of 17 bases. The length of the CDR3 is 16 residues.

The table lists this clonotype with a few counts. The chain employs TRBV27 and TRBJ2-5; 8 nucleotides match TRBD2. Germline V gene sequence: CDR1 MNHEY, CDR2 SMNVEV (reference sequence). The ends lost 4 bases at V and 5 bases at J; junction bases unmatched: 9. The CDR3 is made up of 15 amino acids. The chain's CDR3 is CASSSSSGVYETQYF. CDR3 DNA: TGTGCCAGCAGTTCCAGTAGCGGGGTGTATGAGACCCAGTACTTC.

This clonotype was seen more than once but under ten times. The V and J genes are TRBV12-3 or TRBV12-4 and TRBJ2-7; TRBD2 aligns across 8 bases. The V and J ends lost 7 bases and 3 bases, in that order; junction bases with no gene match: 5. This CDR3 is built from 13 residues. This CDR3 is CASNLAGNYEQYF. DNA of the CDR3: TGTGCCAGCAATCTAGCGGGCAACTACGAGCAGTACTTC.

The gene calls are TRBV6-1 and TRBJ2-2; D gene ambiguous. CDR1 is MNHNS and CDR2 is SASEGT in the germline V gene. The CDR3 spans 13 residues. Trimming cost V 6 bases and J 3 bases, with 8 bases left between them. Here the CDR3 DNA reads TGTGCCAGCAGGCCAGCATACACCGGGGAGCTGTTTTTT. Translation gives CASRPAYTGELFF.

This clonotype was seen a few times. The chain employs TRBV12-3 or TRBV12-4 and TRBJ2-5, with TRBD1 identical over 7 bases. Unmatched junction bases numbered 4, after V lost 4 bases and J lost 2 bases. This CDR3 has 14 residues. CDR3 bases: TGTGCCAGCAGTTCCCGGGACAGTCAAGAGACCCAGTACTTC. Its protein product is CASSSRDSQETQYF.

This clonotype was observed a handful of times. The rearrangement joins TRBV12-3 or TRBV12-4 to TRBJ1-2, with TRBD1 as a possible D gene (6 bases). The CDR3 is 15 amino acids. Deletions cut 5 bases from V and 5 bases from J, with 18 bases between. CDR3 nucleotide sequence: TGTGCCAGCAGTCCAGGACAGTTAGTGGGGTATGGCTACACCTTC. As protein: CASSPGQLVGYGYTF.

This clonotype was seen more than once but under ten times. The V call is TRBV3-1, the J call TRBJ2-7, with D maybe TRBD2 (7 bases). The V gene's germline CDR1 is LGHDT and CDR2 YNNKEL (reference sequence). The V and J ends lost 0 bases and 0 bases respectively, with 12 bases between them. The CDR3 runs to 16 residues. CDR3 sequence: CASSQDSAGASYEQYF. CDR3 nucleotides: TGTGCCAGCAGCCAAGACTCTGCGGGGGCCTCCTACGAGCAGTACTTC.

This clonotype was observed a few times. The gene calls are TRBV27 and TRBJ1-2; TRBD1 agrees at 10 bases. The germline CDR1 and CDR2 sequences are MNHEY and SMNVEV (reference sequence). The CDR3 spans 14 residues. Germline trimming cut 2 bases from V and 9 bases from J; bases unmatched to any gene: 6. Here the CDR3 DNA reads TGTGCCAGCAGTTTACTTGGGACAGGGGTTAGCTACACCTTC. This translates into CASSLLGTGVSYTF.

The rearrangement links TRBV6-1 to TRBJ1-1; the match to TRBD1 covers 7 bases. The CDR3 has 15 amino acids. Germline V gives CDR1 MNHNS, CDR2 SASEGT. Germline trimming cut 0 bases from V and 5 bases from J; bases unmatched to any gene: 6. CDR3 bases: TGTGCCAGCAGTGAAGCAGCGACAGGGACGACTGAAGCTTTCTTT. Protein product: CASSEAATGTTEAFF.

CDR3 protein: CASSQVIYPLRAHQPQHF. The DNA of the CDR3 is TGCGCCAGCAGCCAAGTTATCTATCCGCTTAGGGCCCATCAGCCCCAGCATTTT. The rearrangement links TRBV4-1 to TRBJ1-5; D uncertain. CDR1 is MGHRA, CDR2 YSYEKL, per germline. V lost 1 base and J lost 5, with 21 bases in between. CDR3 length: 18 residues.

This clonotype was picked up a small number of times. The rearrangement links TRBV25-1 to TRBJ2-5; 8 nucleotides align to TRBD2. The trim removed 3 bases at V and 1 base at J, leaving 4 bases unmatched. CDR1 is MGHDK, CDR2 SYGVNS, per germline. The CDR3 runs to 15 residues. CDR3 DNA: TGTGCCAGCAGTGACCGAACTAGCGGCCAAGAGACCCAGTACTTC. Translating it yields CASSDRTSGQETQYF.

This clonotype was counted only a few times. The chain employs TRBV6-1 and TRBJ1-5; D might be TRBD1 (5 bases). In germline, CDR1 is MNHNS, CDR2 SASEGT. Between the trimmed V and J ends, which lost 5 bases and 0 bases, there was a span of 11 bases. The CDR3 has 15 residues. The CDR3 nucleotides are TGTGCCAGCAGTCGGCGGACACATAGCAATCAGCCCCAGCATTTT. The encoded protein is CASSRRTHSNQPQHF.

The chain employs TRBV29-1 and TRBJ2-1; D call uncertain. CDR3 length equals 11 residues. CDR1 is SQVTM, CDR2 ANQGSEA, per germline. Trimming pared 4 bases from V and 8 bases from J, leaving 9 bases between. CDR3 nucleotides: TGCAGCGTTGCCGTGAACCATGAGCAGTTCTTC. Protein product: CSVAVNHEQFF.

V usage is TRBV7-9 and J usage is TRBJ2-1; 7 bases map to TRBD1. The CDR3 contains 18 residues. The V gene end was trimmed by 5 bases and the J gene end by 0 bases; junction bases not matched to a gene: 13. CDR1 is SEHNR and CDR2 is FQNEAQ in the germline V gene (reference sequence). Written as DNA, the CDR3 is TGTGCCAGCAGCGCCCCCACCGCCGCAGGGGGCTCCTACAATGAGCAGTTCTTC. Translating gives CASSAPTAAGGSYNEQFF.

This clonotype was picked up a small number of times. The chain uses TRBV30 and TRBJ2-1; TRBD2 is a possible D gene (5 bases). Germline V gene data show CDR1 as GTSNPN and CDR2 as SVGIG (reference sequence). The CDR3 spans 14 residues. Trimming left V 4 bases short and J 0 bases short, with 10 bases between. CDR3 DNA: TGTGCCTGGACCGGACTTCGCTCCTACAATGAGCAGTTCTTC. Amino acid sequence: CAWTGLRSYNEQFF.

V gene TRBV7-9 combines with J gene TRBJ2-7; 7 nucleotides match TRBD1. V lost 5 bases, J lost 3 bases, and 4 bases stayed unmatched. The CDR3 spans 13 residues. Per the germline V gene, CDR1 is SEHNR and CDR2 is FQNEAQ (reference sequence). In DNA form, the CDR3 reads TGTGCCAGCAGCCGACAGGGCTACTACGAGCAGTACTTC. Its translation is CASSRQGYYEQYF.

The chain employs TRBV27 and TRBJ2-1; TRBD2 agrees at 9 bases. The CDR3 runs 19 residues. Germline CDR1 reads MNHEY; CDR2 reads SMNVEV (reference sequence). V lost 1 base to trimming and J lost 5 bases; unmatched junction nucleotides: 15. CDR3 sequence: CASSLWSPTSGGRNNEQFF. For the CDR3, the DNA is TGTGCCAGCAGTTTATGGTCCCCGACTAGCGGTGGAAGGAACAATGAGCAGTTCTTC.

This clonotype has at least ten counts. The J gene is TRBJ2-1, the V gene TRBV3-1, with D uncertain. Germline-derived CDR1 and CDR2 are LGHDT and YNNKEL (reference sequence). The germline V and J ends were trimmed by 3 bases and 3 bases, with 0 bases remaining between them. The CDR3 length is 11 residues. CDR3 nucleotides: TGTGCCAGCAGCCACTACAATGAGCAGTTCTTC. This translates into CASSHYNEQFF.

The table lists this clonotype with a few counts. V gene TRBV7-8 combines with J gene TRBJ2-1, with TRBD2 matching over 10 bases. This CDR3 contains 16 residues. In germline, CDR1 is SGHVS, CDR2 FQNEAQ. V trimming: 2 bases; J trimming: 8 bases; junction bases outside the gene matches: 9. The CDR3 bases are TGTGCCAGCAGCTTACTGGCCAGCGGGGGGGTCTATGAGCAGTTCTTC. It codes for CASSLLASGGVYEQFF.